This T cell receptor (beta chain) was observed in a study of T cell responses to AZD1222 COVID-19 vaccine. The method was immunoSEQ multiplex PCR; TCRdb's version includes in-frame clones alone and lacks a portion of them. The sample has roughly 150,000 clones, less than 95% seen once. After removal of 2 bases from V and 8 bases from J, the junction contained 3 bases not matched to a gene. CDR1 and CDR2 from the germline V gene are GTSNPN and SVGIG (reference sequence). The CDR3 has 14 residues. The chain employs TRBV30 and TRBJ2-5, with 15 bases that match TRBD2. The input for sequencing was peripheral blood, taken 28 days after the second AZD1222 dose. This sequence was found in an adult who received the AZD1222 COVID-19 vaccine. CDR3: CAWSRTSGGVTQYF. The CDR3 DNA sequence: TGTGCCTGGAGTAGGACTAGCGGGGGGGTAACCCAGTACTTC.